A selection of T cell receptor beta chains follows, all from one sample in a study of blood T cell repertoires in COVID-19. Using immunoSEQ multiplex PCR, the repertoire was profiled, and TCRdb retains in-frame clones only, with some absent. The data show around 250,000 clones, around 93% seen once. Sequencing used PBMCs or T cells enriched from blood (not recorded which). These receptor sequences come from a middle-aged man who had been exposed to COVID-19. Each CDR3 is given with its conserved first and last residue. The order of the fields is D gene, clone size, J gene, V gene, CDR3 protein, CDR3 DNA. The D gene is left open where the match is weak. Clone size is not always given. Where it is, it says once, few, many or a class for expanded clones.

d_gene: NA
abundance: NA
j_gene: TRBJ2-1
v_gene: TRBV10-3
CDR3aa: CAISDAENEQFF
CDR3nt: TGTGCCATCAGTGACGCGGAAAATGAGCAGTTCTTC

d_gene: NA
abundance: NA
j_gene: TRBJ1-3
v_gene: TRBV5-1
CDR3aa: CASSLSSSGNTIYF
CDR3nt: TGCGCCAGCAGCTTGTCCTCCTCTGGAAACACCATATATTTT

d_gene: NA
abundance: once
j_gene: TRBJ2-6
v_gene: TRBV28
CDR3aa: CASSLEHGSGANVLTF
CDR3nt: TGTGCCAGCAGTTTAGAGCACGGCTCTGGGGCCAACGTCCTGACTTTC

d_gene: TRBD2
abundance: once
j_gene: TRBJ2-7
v_gene: TRBV6-5
CDR3aa: CASSKLAGVFEQYF
CDR3nt: TGTGCCAGCAGTAAGCTAGCGGGAGTTTTCGAGCAGTACTTC

d_gene: NA
abundance: NA
j_gene: TRBJ2-5
v_gene: TRBV29-1
CDR3aa: CSVEAEGRPGRETQYF
CDR3nt: TGCAGCGTTGAAGCTGAGGGGAGGCCGGGAAGGGAGACCCAGTACTTC

d_gene: NA
abundance: NA
j_gene: TRBJ1-1
v_gene: TRBV27
CDR3aa: CASYRAMNTEAFF
CDR3nt: TGTGCCAGTTACAGGGCGATGAACACTGAAGCTTTCTTT

d_gene: NA
abundance: NA
j_gene: TRBJ1-4
v_gene: TRBV5-1
CDR3aa: CASSLVSPVNEKLFF
CDR3nt: TGCGCCAGCAGCTTGGTTAGTCCGGTAAATGAAAAACTGTTTTTT

d_gene: TRBD1
abundance: NA
j_gene: TRBJ2-7
v_gene: TRBV6-5
CDR3aa: CASSYGQGRNEQYF
CDR3nt: TGTGCCAGCAGTTACGGACAGGGGAGAAACGAGCAGTACTTC

d_gene: NA
abundance: NA
j_gene: TRBJ1-5
v_gene: TRBV5-6
CDR3aa: CASSIGSGGNQPQHF
CDR3nt: TGTGCCAGCAGCATAGGTTCAGGGGGCAATCAGCCCCAGCATTTT

d_gene: NA
abundance: NA
j_gene: TRBJ2-7
v_gene: TRBV4-1
CDR3aa: CASSQENSNEQYF
CDR3nt: TGCGCCAGCAGCCAAGAGAATAGCAACGAGCAGTACTTC

d_gene: TRBD1
abundance: NA
j_gene: TRBJ1-2
v_gene: TRBV30
CDR3aa: CAWTRRGRWGEEYYGYTF
CDR3nt: TGTGCCTGGACCCGCAGGGGGCGGTGGGGTGAGGAGTACTATGGCTACACCTTC

d_gene: NA
abundance: NA
j_gene: TRBJ2-3
v_gene: TRBV5-4
CDR3aa: CASSLGGGESTDTQYF
CDR3nt: TGTGCCAGCAGCTTGGGAGGGGGTGAGAGCACAGATACGCAGTATTTT

d_gene: TRBD2
abundance: NA
j_gene: TRBJ2-7
v_gene: TRBV11-2
CDR3aa: CASSPSGTTNYEQYF
CDR3nt: TGTGCCAGCAGCCCTAGCGGGACGACTAACTACGAGCAGTACTTC

d_gene: TRBD2
abundance: NA
j_gene: TRBJ2-1
v_gene: TRBV7-3
CDR3aa: CASSPELAGKGEQFF
CDR3nt: TGTGCCAGCAGCCCTGAGCTAGCGGGAAAGGGTGAGCAGTTCTTC

d_gene: TRBD1
abundance: NA
j_gene: TRBJ1-1
v_gene: TRBV6-5
CDR3aa: CASRTGQGNTEAFF
CDR3nt: TGTGCCAGCAGGACGGGACAGGGGAACACTGAAGCTTTCTTT

d_gene: TRBD1
abundance: NA
j_gene: TRBJ1-4
v_gene: TRBV7-9
CDR3aa: CASSTYAGTGAEKLFF
CDR3nt: TGTGCCAGCAGCACCTATGCCGGGACAGGGGCTGAAAAACTGTTTTTT

d_gene: NA
abundance: NA
j_gene: TRBJ2-3
v_gene: TRBV7-3
CDR3aa: CASSLISTDTQYF
CDR3nt: TGTGCCAGCAGCTTAATAAGCACAGATACGCAGTATTTT

d_gene: NA
abundance: NA
j_gene: TRBJ2-5
v_gene: TRBV21-1
CDR3aa: CASSKDIGRTALQETQYF
CDR3nt: TGTGCCAGCAGCAAAGATATAGGCAGAACAGCATTACAAGAGACCCAGTACTTC

d_gene: TRBD1
abundance: NA
j_gene: TRBJ2-7
v_gene: TRBV7-9
CDR3aa: CASSLDRGGEQYF
CDR3nt: TGTGCCAGCAGCCTCGACAGGGGAGGCGAGCAGTACTTC

d_gene: TRBD1
abundance: NA
j_gene: TRBJ1-2
v_gene: TRBV19
CDR3aa: CASSMWTGKEDGYTF
CDR3nt: TGTGCCAGTAGTATGTGGACAGGAAAGGAGGATGGCTACACCTTC

d_gene: NA
abundance: NA
j_gene: TRBJ1-1
v_gene: TRBV7-6
CDR3aa: CASTLQGVAFF
CDR3nt: TGTGCCAGCACCTTGCAAGGGGTCGCTTTCTTT

d_gene: NA
abundance: NA
j_gene: TRBJ2-3
v_gene: TRBV18
CDR3aa: CASSPQRESDTQYF
CDR3nt: TGTGCCAGCTCACCTCAACGGGAGTCAGATACGCAGTATTTT

d_gene: NA
abundance: NA
j_gene: TRBJ2-1
v_gene: TRBV4-1
CDR3aa: CASSQEGIGLNEQFF
CDR3nt: TGCGCCAGCAGCCAAGAAGGCATAGGACTCAATGAGCAGTTCTTC

d_gene: TRBD1
abundance: few
j_gene: TRBJ1-4
v_gene: TRBV4-1
CDR3aa: CASSQEVVRTGYSRESKLFF
CDR3nt: TGCGCCAGCAGCCAAGAAGTAGTGCGGACAGGGTATAGCAGGGAGTCAAAACTGTTTTTT

d_gene: TRBD1
abundance: NA
j_gene: TRBJ2-5
v_gene: TRBV10-3
CDR3aa: CAISEGDRGETQYF
CDR3nt: TGTGCCATCAGTGAGGGGGACAGGGGGGAGACCCAGTACTTC

d_gene: NA
abundance: NA
j_gene: TRBJ2-1
v_gene: TRBV11-2
CDR3aa: CASSLGQRNGDEQFF
CDR3nt: TGTGCCAGCAGCTTAGGACAGCGAAATGGGGATGAGCAGTTCTTC

d_gene: NA
abundance: once
j_gene: TRBJ1-1
v_gene: TRBV18
CDR3aa: CASSPQTLVGNTEAFF
CDR3nt: TGTGCCAGCTCACCACAGACTCTGGTAGGGAACACTGAAGCTTTCTTT

d_gene: TRBD1
abundance: NA
j_gene: TRBJ2-1
v_gene: TRBV18
CDR3aa: CASSPPWTGGERELNEQFF
CDR3nt: TGTGCCAGCTCACCCCCGTGGACAGGGGGCGAGCGGGAGTTGAATGAGCAGTTCTTC

d_gene: TRBD1
abundance: NA
j_gene: TRBJ2-7
v_gene: TRBV5-1
CDR3aa: CASSLNRGDEQYF
CDR3nt: TGCGCCAGCAGCTTAAACAGGGGTGACGAGCAGTACTTC